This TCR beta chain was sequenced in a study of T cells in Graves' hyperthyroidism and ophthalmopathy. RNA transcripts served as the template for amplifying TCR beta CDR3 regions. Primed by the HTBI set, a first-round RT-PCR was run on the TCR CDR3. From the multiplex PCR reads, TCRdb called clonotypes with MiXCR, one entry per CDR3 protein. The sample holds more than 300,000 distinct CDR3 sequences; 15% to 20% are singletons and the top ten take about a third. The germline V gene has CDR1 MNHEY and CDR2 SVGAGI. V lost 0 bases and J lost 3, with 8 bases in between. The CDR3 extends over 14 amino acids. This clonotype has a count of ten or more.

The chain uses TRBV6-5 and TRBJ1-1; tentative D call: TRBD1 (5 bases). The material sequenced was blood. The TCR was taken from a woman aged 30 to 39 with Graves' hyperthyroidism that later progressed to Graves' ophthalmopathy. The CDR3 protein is CASSYSPGYTEAFF. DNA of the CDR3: TGTGCCAGCAGTTACTCTCCAGGGTACACTGAAGCTTTCTTT.